Presented here are 7 T cell receptor beta chains from one specimen sequenced in a study of cytomegalovirus exposure and HLA in healthy donors. TCRdb's copy holds only in-frame clones and misses some; the assay was immunoSEQ multiplex PCR. This sample has around 200,000 clones, with 88% found just once. Sequencing was carried out using PBMCs. Every receptor here comes from a woman aged 18-29 years in good health and CMV-seronegative.

The rearrangement uses TRBV30 and TRBJ2-5; a possible D gene is TRBD2 (7 bases). The CDR3 extends over 14 amino acids. Trimming left V 4 bases short and J 2 bases short, with 14 bases between. The germline V gene has CDR1 GTSNPN and CDR2 SVGIG (reference sequence). The CDR3 loop is CAWKGGAVQETQYF. The CDR3 nucleotides are TGTGCCTGGAAAGGGGGGGCGGTGCAAGAGACCCAGTACTTC.

The chain uses TRBV27 and TRBJ2-7; 7 positions agree with TRBD2. V dropped 6 bases and J dropped 2; count of bases not matched to a gene: 10. Germline lookup yields CDR1 MNHEY and CDR2 SMNVEV (reference sequence). CDR3 size: 15 residues. The CDR3 DNA reads as TGTGCCAGCAGGGGGACGGGGGGTCCCGCCTACGAGCAGTACTTC. It encodes CASRGTGGPAYEQYF.

The chain employs TRBV6-4 and TRBJ2-7, with unresolved D. Deletions cut 6 bases from V and 3 bases from J, with 18 bases between. In germline, CDR1 is MRHNA, CDR2 SNTAGT. The CDR3 loop spans 15 amino acids. The CDR3 DNA sequence: TGTGCCAGCAGCCATCCTATTTCTCAAGACTACGAGCAGTACTTC. It specifies CASSHPISQDYEQYF.

The chain couples TRBV6-5 to TRBJ2-7, with 8 bases matching TRBD1. The germline gives CDR1 MNHEY, CDR2 SVGAGI. CDR3 length: 15 amino acids. Trimming took 3 bases from V and 4 from J; bases not matched to a gene: 8. The CDR3 nucleotides are TGTGCCAGCAGTTATCACGGGACAGGAACGTACGAGCAGTACTTC. This translates into CASSYHGTGTYEQYF.

The chain links TRBV27 to TRBJ2-1; TRBD2 matches 12 bases. Germline V gives CDR1 MNHEY, CDR2 SMNVEV (reference sequence). This CDR3 is 15 amino acids long. Trimming removed 7 bases from V and 7 bases from J; junction bases left unmatched: 8. CDR3 loop: CASTGRLAGGNEQFF. The CDR3 DNA reads TGTGCCAGCACTGGGCGGCTAGCGGGAGGGAATGAGCAGTTCTTC.

The rearrangement joins TRBV28 to TRBJ2-1; 7 bases agree with TRBD1. The CDR3 is made up of 15 amino acids. V trimming: 8 bases; J trimming: 3 bases; junction bases outside the gene matches: 10. The germline gives CDR1 MDHEN, CDR2 SYDVKM. CDR3: CASLGVNRGYNEQFF. Here the CDR3 DNA reads TGTGCCAGCTTGGGGGTTAACAGGGGCTACAATGAGCAGTTCTTC.

This chain uses TRBV5-1 with TRBJ2-2; D ambiguous. The germline V gene has CDR1 SGHRS and CDR2 YFSETQ. Trimming pared 2 bases from V and 4 bases from J, leaving 12 bases between. This CDR3 spans 15 amino acids. CDR3 residues: CASSFFSSFTGELFF. The CDR3, as DNA: TGCGCCAGCAGCTTCTTCTCCTCCTTCACCGGGGAGCTGTTTTTT. The whole variable domain, filled in from reference TRBV5-1 and TRBJ2-2, reads KAGVTQTPRYLIKTRGQQVTLSCSPISGHRSVSWYQQTPGQGLQFLFEYFSETQRNKGNFPGRFSGRQFSNSRSEMNVSTLELGDSALYLCASSFFSSFTGELFFGEGSRLTVL.